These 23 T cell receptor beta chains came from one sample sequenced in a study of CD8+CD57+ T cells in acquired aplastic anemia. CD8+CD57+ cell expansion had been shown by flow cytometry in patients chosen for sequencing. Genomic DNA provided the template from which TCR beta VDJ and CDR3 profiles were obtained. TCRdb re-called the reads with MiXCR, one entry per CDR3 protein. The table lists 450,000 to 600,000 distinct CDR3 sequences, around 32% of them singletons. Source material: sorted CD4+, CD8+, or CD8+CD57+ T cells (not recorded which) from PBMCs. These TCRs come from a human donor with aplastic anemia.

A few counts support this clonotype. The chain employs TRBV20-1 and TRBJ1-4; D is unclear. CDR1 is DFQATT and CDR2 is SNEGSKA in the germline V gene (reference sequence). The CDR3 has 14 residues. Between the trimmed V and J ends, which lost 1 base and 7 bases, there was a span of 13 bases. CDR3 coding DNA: TGCAGTGCTAGAGTTCCGGGGTTGAGTGAAAAACTGTTTTTT. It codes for CSARVPGLSEKLFF.

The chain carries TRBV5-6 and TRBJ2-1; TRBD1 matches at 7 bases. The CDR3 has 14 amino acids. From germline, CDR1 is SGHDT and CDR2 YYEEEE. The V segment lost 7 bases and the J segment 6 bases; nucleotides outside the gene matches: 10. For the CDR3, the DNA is TGTGCCAGCGATGTCCGGGACAGCAGCAATGAGCAGTTCTTC. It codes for CASDVRDSSNEQFF.

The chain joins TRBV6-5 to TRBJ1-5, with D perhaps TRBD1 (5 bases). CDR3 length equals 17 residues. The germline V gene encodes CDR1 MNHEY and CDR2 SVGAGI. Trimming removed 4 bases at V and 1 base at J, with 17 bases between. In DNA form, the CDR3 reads TGTGCCAGCAGTTCCCCGGGGCCAGGTAACAGCAATCAGCCCCAGCATTTT. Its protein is CASSSPGPGNSNQPQHF.

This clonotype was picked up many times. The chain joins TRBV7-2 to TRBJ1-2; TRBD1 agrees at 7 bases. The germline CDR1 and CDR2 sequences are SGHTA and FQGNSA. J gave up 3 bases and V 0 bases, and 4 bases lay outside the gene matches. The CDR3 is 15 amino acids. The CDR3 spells CASSLAPRGDYGYTF. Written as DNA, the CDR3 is TGTGCCAGCAGCTTAGCGCCCAGGGGGGACTATGGCTACACCTTC.

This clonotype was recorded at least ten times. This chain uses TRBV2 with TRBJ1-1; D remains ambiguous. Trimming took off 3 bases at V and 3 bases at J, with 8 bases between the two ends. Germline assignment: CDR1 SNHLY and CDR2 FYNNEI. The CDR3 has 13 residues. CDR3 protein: CASSDGRDTEAFF. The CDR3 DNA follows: TGTGCCAGCAGTGATGGGCGGGACACTGAAGCTTTCTTT.

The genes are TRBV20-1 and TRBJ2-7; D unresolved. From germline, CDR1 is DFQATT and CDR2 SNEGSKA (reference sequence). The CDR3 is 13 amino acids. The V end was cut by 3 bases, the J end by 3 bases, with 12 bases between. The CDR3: CSARDGLGYEQYF. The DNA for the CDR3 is TGCAGTGCTAGGGACGGCCTAGGCTACGAGCAGTACTTC.

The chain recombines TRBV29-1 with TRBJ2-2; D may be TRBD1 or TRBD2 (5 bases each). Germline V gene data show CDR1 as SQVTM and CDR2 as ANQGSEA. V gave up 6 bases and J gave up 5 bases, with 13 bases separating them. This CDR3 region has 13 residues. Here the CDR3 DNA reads TGCAGCGTGGGGGACCACGGTACCGGGGAGCTGTTTTTT. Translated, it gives CSVGDHGTGELFF.

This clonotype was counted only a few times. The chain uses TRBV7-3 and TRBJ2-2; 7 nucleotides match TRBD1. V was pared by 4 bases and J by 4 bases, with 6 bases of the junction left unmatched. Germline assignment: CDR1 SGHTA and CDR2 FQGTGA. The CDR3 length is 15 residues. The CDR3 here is CASSYLQGSTGELFF. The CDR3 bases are TGTGCCAGCAGCTATCTACAGGGGAGCACCGGGGAGCTGTTTTTT. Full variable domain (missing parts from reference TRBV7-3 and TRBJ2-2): GAGVSQTPSNKVTEKGKYVELRCDPISGHTALYWYRQSLGQGPEFLIYFQGTGAADDSGLPNDRFFAVRPEGSVSTLKIQRTERGDSAVYLCASSYLQGSTGELFFGEGSRLTVL.

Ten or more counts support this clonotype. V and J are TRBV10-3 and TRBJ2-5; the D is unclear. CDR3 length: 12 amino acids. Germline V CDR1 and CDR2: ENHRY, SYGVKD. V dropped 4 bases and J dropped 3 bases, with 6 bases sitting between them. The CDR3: CAISVGKETQYF. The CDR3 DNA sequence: TGTGCCATCAGTGTGGGCAAAGAGACCCAGTACTTC.

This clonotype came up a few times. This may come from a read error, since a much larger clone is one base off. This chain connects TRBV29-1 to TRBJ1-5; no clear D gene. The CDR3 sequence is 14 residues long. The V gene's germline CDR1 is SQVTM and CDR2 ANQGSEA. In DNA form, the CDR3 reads TGCAGCGTTGAAGAATCCGGGTCGGGTCAGCTCCAGCATTTT. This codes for CSVEESGSGQLQHF.

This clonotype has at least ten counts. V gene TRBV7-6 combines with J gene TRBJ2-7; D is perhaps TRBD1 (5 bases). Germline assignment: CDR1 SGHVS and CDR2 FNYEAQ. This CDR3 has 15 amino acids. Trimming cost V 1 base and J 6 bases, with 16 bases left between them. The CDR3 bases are TGTGCCAGCAGCTTAGATCTCTTGCAGGGCGGCGAGCAGTACTTC. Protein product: CASSLDLLQGGEQYF.

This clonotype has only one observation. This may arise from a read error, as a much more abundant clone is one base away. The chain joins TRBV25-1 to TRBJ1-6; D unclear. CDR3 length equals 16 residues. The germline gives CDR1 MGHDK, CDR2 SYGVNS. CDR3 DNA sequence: TGTGCCTTCGAAGGAAGCTCTAGCTCCTATAATCCACCCCTCCACTTT. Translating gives CAFEGSSSSYNPPLHF.

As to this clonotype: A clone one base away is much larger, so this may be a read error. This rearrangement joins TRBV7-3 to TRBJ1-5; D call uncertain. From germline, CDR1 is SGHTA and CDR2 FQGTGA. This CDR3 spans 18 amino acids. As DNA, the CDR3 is TGTGCCAGCAGCTTAACGCAGGTCGGGAGTTATAGCGATCAGCCCCAGCATTTT. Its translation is CASSLTQVGSYSDQPQHF. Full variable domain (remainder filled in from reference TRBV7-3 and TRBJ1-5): GAGVSQTPSNKVTEKGKYVELRCDPISGHTALYWYRQSLGQGPEFLIYFQGTGAADDSGLPNDRFFAVRPEGSVSTLKIQRTERGDSAVYLCASSLTQVGSYSDQPQHFGDGTRLSIL.

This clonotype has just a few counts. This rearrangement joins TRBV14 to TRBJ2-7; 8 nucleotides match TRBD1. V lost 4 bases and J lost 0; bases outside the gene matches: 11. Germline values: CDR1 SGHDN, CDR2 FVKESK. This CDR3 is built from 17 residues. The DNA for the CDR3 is TGTGCCAGCAGCCGTCTTACCGGGACAGGTCGCTCCTACGAGCAGTACTTC. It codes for CASSRLTGTGRSYEQYF. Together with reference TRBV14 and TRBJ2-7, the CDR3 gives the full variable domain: EAGVTQFPSHSVIEKGQTVTLRCDPISGHDNLYWYRRVMGKEIKFLLHFVKESKQDESGMPNNRFLAERTGGTYSTLKVQPAELEDSGVYFCASSRLTGTGRSYEQYFGPGTRLTVT.

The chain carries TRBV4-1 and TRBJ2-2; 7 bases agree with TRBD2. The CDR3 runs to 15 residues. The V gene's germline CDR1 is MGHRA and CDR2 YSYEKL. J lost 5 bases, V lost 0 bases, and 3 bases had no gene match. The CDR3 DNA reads TGCGCCAGCAGCCAAGAGGGACTAAGAACCGGGGAGCTGTTTTTT. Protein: CASSQEGLRTGELFF.

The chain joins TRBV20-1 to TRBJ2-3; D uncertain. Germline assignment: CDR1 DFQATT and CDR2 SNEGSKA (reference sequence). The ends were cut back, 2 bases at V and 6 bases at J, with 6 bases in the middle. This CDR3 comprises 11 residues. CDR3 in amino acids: CSARQYDTQYF. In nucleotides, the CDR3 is TGCAGTGCTAGACAATATGATACGCAGTATTTT.

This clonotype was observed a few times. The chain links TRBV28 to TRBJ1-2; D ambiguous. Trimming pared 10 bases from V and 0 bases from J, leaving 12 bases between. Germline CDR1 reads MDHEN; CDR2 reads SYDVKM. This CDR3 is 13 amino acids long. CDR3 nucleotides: TGTGCCATCTACGGCGGAGCTAACTATGGCTACACCTTC. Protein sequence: CAIYGGANYGYTF.

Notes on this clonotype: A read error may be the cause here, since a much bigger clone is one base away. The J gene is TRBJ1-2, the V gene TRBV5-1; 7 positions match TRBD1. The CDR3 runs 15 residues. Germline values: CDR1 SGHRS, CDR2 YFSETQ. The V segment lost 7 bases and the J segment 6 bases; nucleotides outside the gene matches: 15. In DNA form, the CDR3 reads TGCGCCAGCGGCGTCGAAAGGGACAGACTCGATGGCTACACCTTC. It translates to CASGVERDRLDGYTF. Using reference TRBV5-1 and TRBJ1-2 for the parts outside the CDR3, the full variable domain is KAGVTQTPRYLIKTRGQQVTLSCSPISGHRSVSWYQQTPGQGLQFLFEYFSETQRNKGNFPGRFSGRQFSNSRSEMNVSTLELGDSALYLCASGVERDRLDGYTFGSGTRLTVV.

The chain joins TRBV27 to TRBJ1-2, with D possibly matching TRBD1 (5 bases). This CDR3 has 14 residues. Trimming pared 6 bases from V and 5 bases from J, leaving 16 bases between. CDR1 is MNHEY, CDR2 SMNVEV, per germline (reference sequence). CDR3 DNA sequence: TGTGCCAGCAGCCGGACGGGACTAGCATATGGCTACACCTTC. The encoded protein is CASSRTGLAYGYTF.

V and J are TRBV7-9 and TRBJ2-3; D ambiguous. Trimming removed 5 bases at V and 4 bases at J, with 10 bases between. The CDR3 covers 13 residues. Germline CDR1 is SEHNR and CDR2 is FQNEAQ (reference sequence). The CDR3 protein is CASSQDSADTQYF. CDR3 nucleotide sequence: TGTGCCAGCAGCCAAGATTCAGCAGATACGCAGTATTTT.

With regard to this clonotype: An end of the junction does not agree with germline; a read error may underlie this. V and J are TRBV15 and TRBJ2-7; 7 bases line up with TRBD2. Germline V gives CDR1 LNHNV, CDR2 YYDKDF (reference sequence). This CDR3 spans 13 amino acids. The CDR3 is CATSRPGSGELYF. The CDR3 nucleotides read TGTGCCACCAGCAGACCCGGAAGCGGGGAGCTGTACTTC. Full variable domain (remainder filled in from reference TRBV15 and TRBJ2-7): DAMVIQNPRYQVTQFGKPVTLSCSQTLNHNVMYWYQQKSSQAPKLLFHYYDKDFNNEADTPDNFQSRRPNTSFCFLDIRSPGLGDTAMYLCATSRPGSGELYFGPGTRLTVT.

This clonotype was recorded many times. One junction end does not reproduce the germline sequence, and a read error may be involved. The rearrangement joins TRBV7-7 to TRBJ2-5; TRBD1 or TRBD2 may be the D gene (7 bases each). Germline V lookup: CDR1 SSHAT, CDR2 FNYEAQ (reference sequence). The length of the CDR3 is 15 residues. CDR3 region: CASSLPQGREETQYF. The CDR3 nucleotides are TGTGCTAGCAGTTTGCCACAGGGGAGGGAAGAGACCCAGTACTTC. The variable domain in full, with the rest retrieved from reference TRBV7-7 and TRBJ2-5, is GAGVSQSPRYKVTKRGQDVTLRCDPISSHATLYWYQQALGQGPEFLTYFNYEAQPDKSGLPSDRFSAERPEGSISTLTIQRTEQRDSAMYRCASSLPQGREETQYFGPGTRLLVL.

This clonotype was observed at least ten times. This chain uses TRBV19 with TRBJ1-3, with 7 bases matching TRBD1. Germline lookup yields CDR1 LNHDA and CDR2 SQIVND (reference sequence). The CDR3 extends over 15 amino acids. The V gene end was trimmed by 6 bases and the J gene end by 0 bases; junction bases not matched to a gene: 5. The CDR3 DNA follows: TGTGCCAGTAGGGGGACAGCGCTCTCTGGAAACACCATATATTTT. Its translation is CASRGTALSGNTIYF.